The present TCR beta chain was sequenced within a study of read filtering for tumor transcriptome and immune sequencing. Looked up from germline, CDR1 is DFQATT and CDR2 is SNEGSKA (reference sequence). The CDR3 runs 13 residues. Details on this clonotype: This clone may be a read error of a much larger clone one base away.

The library was built from roughly 400 ng RNA with molecular barcoded adaptors for alpha/delta and beta/gamma chains. Via MiXCR, TCRdb re-called the reads, giving one row per CDR3 protein. The sample consists of approximately 45,000 distinct CDR3 sequences, around 21% of them appearing once. The sample comprised a population of CD138-negative cells sorted from bone marrow. The chain carries TRBV20-1 and TRBJ2-7; D unresolved. The TCR sequence derives from a donor aged 40 or older with multiple myeloma. As DNA, the CDR3 is TGCAGTGCTCGAGAGTGGGATACCTACAAGCAGTACTTC. This encodes CSAREWDTYKQYF.